A selection of T cell receptor beta chains follows, all from one sample in a study of regulatory T cells in long-lasting Graves disease. TCRdb re-derived calls from the multiplex PCR reads in MiXCR, one entry per CDR3 protein. The data contain approximately 440,000 distinct CDR3 sequences, about a quarter of them singletons. Sequences were derived from peripheral blood mononuclear cells (PBMCs), sampled when the disease was refractory, from a patient treated with antithyroid drugs. Source of these receptors: a female donor with Graves disease. CDR3s include the opening cysteine and the closing phenylalanine or tryptophan. D genes are given only for firm matches. Expanded clones get a size class; other rows say once, few or many, or leave the size out.

V	J	D	size	DNA	CDR3
TRBV15	TRBJ1-5	NA	NA	TGTGCCACCAGCAGAGATTCTCGAGGTAGGGTGCAGCCCCAGCATTTT	CATSRDSRGRVQPQHF
TRBV29-1	TRBJ1-5	NA	few	TGCAGCGTTGGTCACGGAGGAGAGGGACAGCCCCAGCATTTT	CSVGHGGEGQPQHF
TRBV14	TRBJ1-6	NA	NA	TGTGCCAGCAGCCAAGCCGGGGGCAGTTCACCCCTCCACTTT	CASSQAGGSSPLHF
TRBV3-1	TRBJ1-2	NA	NA	TGTGCCAGCAGCCAAGATCGAACTGGCTACACCTTC	CASSQDRTGYTF
TRBV7-2	TRBJ2-1	NA	few	TGTGCCAGCAGCGCCCGTACTAGCAGCACCTACAATGAGCAGTTCTTC	CASSARTSSTYNEQFF
TRBV4-3	TRBJ2-4	NA	few	TGCGCCAGCAGCCAAGAAGGGTTCGGGGACAAAAACATTCAGTACTTC	CASSQEGFGDKNIQYF
TRBV25-1	TRBJ1-3	NA	few	TGTGCCAGCATCCCAGGAGGCGCGAGCTCTGGAAACACCATATATTTT	CASIPGGASSGNTIYF
TRBV27	TRBJ2-5	TRBD2	few	TGTGCCAGCAGTTCCAACCCCTGGACTAGCGGGCCCAAGACCCAGTACTTC	CASSSNPWTSGPKTQYF
TRBV7-9	TRBJ1-2	NA	few	TGTGCCAGCAGCTCTTTCGCCAGGGGCCGCTATGGCTACACCTTC	CASSSFARGRYGYTF
TRBV28	TRBJ1-5	NA	NA	TGTGCCAGCAGTTCCCGACGGGCTGATCAGCCCCAGCATTTT	CASSSRRADQPQHF
TRBV4-3	TRBJ2-5	NA	NA	TGCACCAGCAGCCAAGATAACCGGAGGGGAGAGACCCAGTACTTC	CTSSQDNRRGETQYF
TRBV4-3	TRBJ1-1	TRBD1	many	TGCGCCAGCAGCCAAGTCCGGACAGGGATCTCTGAAGCTTTCTTT	CASSQVRTGISEAFF
TRBV28	TRBJ2-2	NA	many	TGTGCCAGCAGCCCCGAGAAGACTCTGAACACCGGGGAGCTGTTTTTT	CASSPEKTLNTGELFF
TRBV7-9	TRBJ1-2	NA	NA	TGTGCCAGCAGCTTAAGTAGAACAGCAGCTAACTATGGCTACACCTTC	CASSLSRTAANYGYTF
TRBV10-3	TRBJ2-2	NA	few	TGTGCCATCAGTGACCCCGGAGGGAACACCGGGGAGCTGTTTTTT	CAISDPGGNTGELFF
TRBV29-1	TRBJ1-2	NA	many	TGCAGCGTTAGGGAGGGAAGGTATGGCTACACCTTC	CSVREGRYGYTF
TRBV3-1	TRBJ1-1	NA	few	TGTGCCAGCAGCCCCACAGAGGGGACTTACACTGAAGCTTTCTTT	CASSPTEGTYTEAFF
TRBV6-1	TRBJ2-1	TRBD2	NA	TGTGCCAGCACTCCACTAGCGGGAGGGGTCAATGAGCAGTTCTTC	CASTPLAGGVNEQFF
TRBV10-3	TRBJ1-1	NA	NA	TGTGCCATCAGTGACCCGGGCCCCGTCGGAGCTTTCTTT	CAISDPGPVGAFF
TRBV2	TRBJ1-6	NA	many	TGTGCCAGCAGTGAAGTTGGAGGGCTGGATTCACCCCTCCACTTT	CASSEVGGLDSPLHF
TRBV28	TRBJ1-5	NA	many	TGTGCCAGCAGTTTCCCGTCGGATCAGCCCCAGCATTTT	CASSFPSDQPQHF
TRBV19	TRBJ1-5	NA	NA	TGTGCCAGTAGTAGCTCTCACAGGGTCAATCAGCCCCAGCATTTT	CASSSSHRVNQPQHF
TRBV2	TRBJ2-7	NA	NA	TGTGCCAGCAGCCCGGACATGGGAGCTTACGAGCAGTACTTC	CASSPDMGAYEQYF
TRBV29-1	TRBJ1-2	NA	few	TGCAGCGTTGTTACACTCTATGGCTACACCTTC	CSVVTLYGYTF
TRBV29-1	TRBJ1-1	NA	NA	TGCAGCGGGAAGGATCGGGAAGCTTTCTTT	CSGKDREAFF
TRBV18	TRBJ2-5	TRBD1	few	TGTGCCAGCTCACCACGGGACAGGGGTGGAGAGACCCAGTACTTC	CASSPRDRGGETQYF
TRBV28	TRBJ1-5	NA	many	TGTGCCAGCAGTTTATTAGGAGACAGGAAGGGACAGCCCCAGCATTTT	CASSLLGDRKGQPQHF
TRBV6-1	TRBJ2-7	NA	NA	TGTGCCAGCAGCCGATCGAGGCAGGGTGGAATTAAGGAGCAGTACTTC	CASSRSRQGGIKEQYF
TRBV5-1	TRBJ2-6	TRBD1	few	TGCGCCAGCAGGCCAGGGGGCTCTGGGGCCAACGTCCTGACTTTC	CASRPGGSGANVLTF
TRBV25-1	TRBJ1-2	NA	NA	TGTGCCAGCAGTGAATGGAGGGGATATGGCTACACCTTC	CASSEWRGYGYTF
TRBV29-1	TRBJ2-7	NA	NA	TGCAGCGTTCTCAGACAGAGCTCCTACGAGCAGTACTTC	CSVLRQSSYEQYF
TRBV7-9	TRBJ1-1	TRBD1	NA	TGTGCCAGCAGCTTAGAGACAGGGGGAGTCATGAACACTGAAGCTTTCTTT	CASSLETGGVMNTEAFF
TRBV2	TRBJ2-7	TRBD1	many	TGTGCCAGCAGTAGGGACAGGTTGCGCGAGCAGTACTTC	CASSRDRLREQYF
TRBV27	TRBJ2-6	NA	few	TGTGCCAGCACCAACGTCCTCTCTGGGGCCAACGTCCTGACTTTC	CASTNVLSGANVLTF
TRBV6-1	TRBJ1-2	NA	many	TGTGCCAGCAGTGAGAACAGGGTTGACCCCTATGGCTACACCTTC	CASSENRVDPYGYTF
TRBV29-1	TRBJ2-5	NA	few	TGCAGCGGCGTCCGGAGCCAAGAGACCCAGTACTTC	CSGVRSQETQYF
TRBV24-1	TRBJ1-5	TRBD1	many	TGTGCCACCGACAGGGGATGGGGCAATCAGCCCCAGCATTTT	CATDRGWGNQPQHF
TRBV28	TRBJ2-7	TRBD1	many	TGTGCCAGCAGTTTCCACGGACAGGGCACCTACGAGCAGTACTTC	CASSFHGQGTYEQYF
TRBV29-1	TRBJ2-4	NA	many	TGCAGCGTTGAATCTTACGGCATTCAGTACTTC	CSVESYGIQYF
TRBV2	TRBJ1-5	NA	many	TGTGCCAGCTCCCAGGGTCATTTCAATCAGCCCCAGCATTTT	CASSQGHFNQPQHF
TRBV10-3	TRBJ1-2	NA	many	TGTGCCATCAGGGAGAAGGTTGACTATGGCTACACCTTC	CAIREKVDYGYTF
TRBV6-1	TRBJ2-5	TRBD1	NA	TGTGCCAGCAGTGAAGCAGACGGGACAGCGGAGACCCAGTACTTC	CASSEADGTAETQYF
TRBV28	TRBJ1-6	TRBD1	many	TGTGCCAGCAGTTTAACGGGACAGGGGGCGGGTTCACCCCTCCACTTT	CASSLTGQGAGSPLHF
TRBV7-2	TRBJ2-5	NA	many	TGTGCCAGCAGCTTAGCGAGGGGGGACCAAGAGACCCAGTACTTC	CASSLARGDQETQYF
TRBV5-5	TRBJ2-1	TRBD2	few	TGTGCCAGCAGCTTGAGGTCTAGCGGGAGGAATGAGCAGTTCTTC	CASSLRSSGRNEQFF
TRBV20-1	TRBJ1-1	NA	few	TGCAGTGGTACAGGACTGAACACTGAAGCTTTCTTT	CSGTGLNTEAFF
TRBV6-5	TRBJ1-1	TRBD1	few	TGTGCCAGCAGTTACGGGACAGGGGGGAACACTGAAGCTTTCTTT	CASSYGTGGNTEAFF
TRBV4-3	TRBJ1-2	NA	NA	TGCGCCAGCAGCCAAGTTGGTGTAGGCTACACCTTC	CASSQVGVGYTF
TRBV2	TRBJ2-4	NA	many	TGTGCCAGCACCCAGGAACAAGCCAAAAACATTCAGTACTTC	CASTQEQAKNIQYF
TRBV3-1	TRBJ2-5	TRBD1	many	TGTGCCAGCAGGCGGACAGGGGCACCTGGGGAGCAAGAGACCCAGTACTTC	CASRRTGAPGEQETQYF
TRBV3-1	TRBJ2-7	TRBD2	few	TGTGCCAGCAGCCGCACCACTAGCGGGAGCTACGAGCAGTACTTC	CASSRTTSGSYEQYF
TRBV7-2	TRBJ2-7	TRBD2	NA	TGTGCCAGCAGCTATATAGCGGGAGGAACCTACGAGCAGTACTTC	CASSYIAGGTYEQYF
TRBV7-3	TRBJ2-2	NA	NA	TGTGCCAGCAGCTACGGAGAAGGTCCGAACACCGGGGAGCTGTTTTTT	CASSYGEGPNTGELFF
TRBV19	TRBJ2-7	TRBD2	few	TGTGCCAGTAGTAGGGGACTAGCGGAGGGATTCTACGAGCAGTACTTC	CASSRGLAEGFYEQYF
TRBV28	TRBJ1-2	TRBD1	many	TGTGCCAGCAGTTACAGGGGGCTCGGCGGCTACACCTTC	CASSYRGLGGYTF
TRBV6-1	TRBJ2-2	NA	NA	TGTGCCAGCACCTTAGCCACCGGGGAGCTGTTTTTT	CASTLATGELFF
TRBV19	TRBJ1-3	NA	NA	TGTGCCAGTGGACAGCGAGTCTCTGGAAACACCATATATTTT	CASGQRVSGNTIYF
TRBV7-8	TRBJ1-1	NA	NA	TGTGCCAGCAGCTCAGACAGAGACACTGAAGCTTTCTTT	CASSSDRDTEAFF
TRBV24-1	TRBJ2-3	TRBD1	NA	TGTGCCACCAGTGATTCGGACAGGGTGGGCACAGATACGCAGTATTTT	CATSDSDRVGTDTQYF